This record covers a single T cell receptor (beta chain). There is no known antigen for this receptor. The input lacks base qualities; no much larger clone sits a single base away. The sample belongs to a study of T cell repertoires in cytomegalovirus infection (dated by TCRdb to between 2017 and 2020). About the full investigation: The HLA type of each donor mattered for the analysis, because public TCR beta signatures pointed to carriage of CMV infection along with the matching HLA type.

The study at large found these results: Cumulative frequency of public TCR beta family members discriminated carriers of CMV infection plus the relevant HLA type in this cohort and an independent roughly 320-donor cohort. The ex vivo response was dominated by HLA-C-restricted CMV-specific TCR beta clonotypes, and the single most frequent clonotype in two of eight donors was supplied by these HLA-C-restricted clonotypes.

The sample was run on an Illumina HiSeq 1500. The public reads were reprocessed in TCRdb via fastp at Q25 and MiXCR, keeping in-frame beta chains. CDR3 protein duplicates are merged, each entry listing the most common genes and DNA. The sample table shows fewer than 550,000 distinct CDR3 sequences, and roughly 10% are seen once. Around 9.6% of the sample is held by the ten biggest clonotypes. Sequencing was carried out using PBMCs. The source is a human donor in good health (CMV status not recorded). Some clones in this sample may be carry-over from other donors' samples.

The CDR3 protein is CAWGPRDTISSYEQYF. The nucleotides are TGTGCCTGGGGTCCCCGGGACACTATAAGCTCCTACGAGCAGTACTTC. The chain couples TRBV30 to TRBJ2-7, and the D gene may be TRBD1, 6 bases matching. The CDR3 has 16 amino acids, counting the end cysteine and phenylalanine. The CDR3 DNA has 48 bases and is translated from base 1. Trimming takes 5 bases from V and 0 bases from J, and the germline ends sit 20 bases apart. CDR1 and CDR2 are drawn from the germline V gene (reference sequence): GTSNPN, SVGIG. Supplemented by the reference TRBV30 and TRBJ2-7 proteins around the CDR3, the complete variable domain is SQTIHQWPATLVQPVGSPLSLECTVEGTSNPNLYWYRQAAGRGLQLLFYSVGIGQISSEVPQNLSASRPQDRQFILSSKKLLLSDSGFYLCAWGPRDTISSYEQYFGPGTRLTVT.